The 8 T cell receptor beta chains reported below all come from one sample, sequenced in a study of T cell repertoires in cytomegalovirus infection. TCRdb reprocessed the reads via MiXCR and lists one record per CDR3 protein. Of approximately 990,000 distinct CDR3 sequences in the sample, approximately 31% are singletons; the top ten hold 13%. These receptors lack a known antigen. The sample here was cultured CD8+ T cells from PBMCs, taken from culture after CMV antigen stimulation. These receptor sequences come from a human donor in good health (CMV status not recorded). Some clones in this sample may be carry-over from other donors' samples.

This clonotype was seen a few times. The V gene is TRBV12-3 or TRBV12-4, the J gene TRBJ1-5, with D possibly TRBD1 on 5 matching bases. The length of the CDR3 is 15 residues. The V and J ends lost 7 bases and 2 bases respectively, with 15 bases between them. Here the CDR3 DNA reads TGTGCCAGCACCTCGGGGCTAGGGGGCAATCAGCCCCAGCATTTT. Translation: CASTSGLGGNQPQHF.

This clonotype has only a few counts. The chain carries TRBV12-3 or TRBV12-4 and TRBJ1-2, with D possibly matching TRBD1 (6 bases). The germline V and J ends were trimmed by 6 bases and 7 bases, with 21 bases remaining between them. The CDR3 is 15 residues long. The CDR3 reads CASREFRGAVGGYTF. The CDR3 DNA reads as TGTGCCAGCAGGGAATTCAGGGGCGCGGTCGGTGGCTACACCTTC.

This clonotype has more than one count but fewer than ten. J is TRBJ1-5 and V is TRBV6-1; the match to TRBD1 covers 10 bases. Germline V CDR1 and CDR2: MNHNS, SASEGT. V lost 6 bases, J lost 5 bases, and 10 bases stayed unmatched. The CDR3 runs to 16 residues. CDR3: CASRDSRTGGYQPQHF. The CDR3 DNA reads TGTGCCAGCAGGGACTCCCGGACAGGGGGATATCAGCCCCAGCATTTT.

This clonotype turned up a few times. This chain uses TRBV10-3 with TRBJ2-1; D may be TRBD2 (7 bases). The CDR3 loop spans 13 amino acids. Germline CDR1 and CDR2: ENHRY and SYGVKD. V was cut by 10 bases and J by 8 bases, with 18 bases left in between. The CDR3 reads CATIPEGGDEQFF. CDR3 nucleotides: TGTGCCACCATACCCGAGGGGGGGGATGAGCAGTTCTTC.

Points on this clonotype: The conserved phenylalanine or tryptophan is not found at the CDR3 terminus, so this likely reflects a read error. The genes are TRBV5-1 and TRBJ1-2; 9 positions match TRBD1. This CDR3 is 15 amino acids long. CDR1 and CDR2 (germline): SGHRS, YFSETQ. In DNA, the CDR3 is TGCGCCAACAGCGACCGGGACAGGGCTAACTATGGCTACACCTCC. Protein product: CANSDRDRANYGYTS.

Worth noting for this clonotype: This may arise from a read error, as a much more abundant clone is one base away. CDR3 protein: CDSSSLGQTGETEAFF. CDR3 DNA: TGTGACAGCAGCTCACTAGGGCAAACAGGGGAGACTGAAGCTTTCTTT. This chain connects TRBV7-6 to TRBJ1-1, with TRBD1 matching 7 bases. This CDR3 is built from 16 residues. Germline assignment: CDR1 SGHVS and CDR2 FNYEAQ.

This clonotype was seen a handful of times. The DNA of the CDR3 is TGTGCCAGCAGTTACTCGATGACAGGGGATGGCTACACCTTC. Translating it yields CASSYSMTGDGYTF. The V call is TRBV6-2 or TRBV6-3, the J call TRBJ1-2, with 8 nucleotides matching TRBD1. The V gene end was trimmed by 0 bases and the J gene end by 6 bases; junction bases not matched to a gene: 3. The CDR3 has 14 amino acids. Germline-derived CDR1 and CDR2 are MNHEY and SVGEGT.

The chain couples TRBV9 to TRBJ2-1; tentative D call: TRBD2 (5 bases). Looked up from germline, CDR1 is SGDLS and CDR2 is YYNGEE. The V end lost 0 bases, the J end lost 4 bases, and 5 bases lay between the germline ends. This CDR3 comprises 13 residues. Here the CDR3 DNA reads TGTGCCAGCAGCGTAGAGCGGTACAATGAGCAGTTCTTC. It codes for CASSVERYNEQFF.